Sequencing of this T cell receptor beta chain was carried out in a study of beta chain features in type 1 diabetes. Study in general: Cell yields, gender and age were comparable in patients and healthy donors. Across every sample, almost 110,000,000 sorted cells were examined in total.

V trimming: 4 bases; J trimming: 3 bases; junction bases outside the gene matches: 6. CDR3 length: 15 amino acids. CDR1 and CDR2 (germline): SGHRS, YFSETQ. Expressed TCRB transcripts were sequenced after all isolated RNA was converted to cDNA. Naive, central memory and regulatory T cell samples averaged around 3.3 million reads. Profiled with immunoSEQ multiplex PCR; TCRdb holds only in-frame clones, not every one. Here the sample spans about 300,000 clones, approximately 13% being singletons. This clone appeared a few times. What it recognizes is unknown. Overall study results and limits: Researchers report that Type 1 diabetes patients had moderately but significantly shorter TCRB CDR3s across all four CD4+ subsets.

Sequencing was done on a sample of naive CD4+ T cells from blood. The rearrangement links TRBV5-1 to TRBJ2-1; 8 bases line up with TRBD2. This TCR was sampled from a woman aged 18-29 years with type 1 diabetes. CDR3 nucleotides: TGCGCCAGCAGCCCGGGGGGGGGCAACTACAATGAGCAGTTCTTC. It encodes CASSPGGGNYNEQFF.